These 13 T cell receptor beta chains were all obtained from the same sample, sequenced in a study of cytotoxic CD8 clonotypes in ibrutinib-treated CLL. Sequencing used immunoSEQ multiplex PCR; TCRdb keeps in-frame clones, though not all of them. This repertoire shows around 130,000 clones, roughly 84% found once; its top ten account for 3% to 4%. The sample in question was PBMCs, obtained after 24 months of ibrutinib treatment. All receptors come from a human donor with chronic lymphocytic leukemia.

This clone was detected a few times. J is TRBJ2-7 and V is TRBV27, with 9 bases lining up with TRBD2. Losses at the gene ends were 6 bases for V and 5 bases for J; bases not matched to a gene: 8. Germline CDR1 is MNHEY and CDR2 is SMNVEV (reference sequence). This CDR3 comprises 14 residues. The DNA of the CDR3 is TGTGCCAGCAGAGCCGTGGGCGGGGGGGACGAGCAGTACTTC. It translates to CASRAVGGGDEQYF.

The rearrangement joins TRBV7-9 to TRBJ2-3; 12 positions agree with TRBD2. Trimming cost V 1 base and J 4 bases; bases outside gene matches: 3. This CDR3 has 16 residues. Germline CDR1 is SEHNR and CDR2 is FQNEAQ (reference sequence). The CDR3 protein is CASSLGTSGVSDTQYF. CDR3 nucleotides: TGTGCCAGCAGCTTAGGGACTAGCGGGGTCTCAGATACGCAGTATTTT.

This clone was detected only a few times. The chain uses TRBV30 and TRBJ1-5, with a weak D call TRBD1 (5 bases). The CDR3 covers 13 residues. Trimming cost V 1 base and J 4 bases, with 8 bases left between them. Germline CDR1 GTSNPN, CDR2 SVGIG (reference sequence). The CDR3: CAWSGGRNQPQHF. In DNA, the CDR3 is TGTGCCTGGAGTGGGGGCCGGAATCAGCCCCAGCATTTT.

The chain combines TRBV7-8 with TRBJ2-7; 10 bases are a match to TRBD1. Germline-derived CDR1 and CDR2 are SGHVS and FQNEAQ. The CDR3 runs 16 residues. J was trimmed by 5 bases and V by 5 bases; bases with no gene match: 12. The chain's CDR3 is CASSEAPGQGQNEQYF. The CDR3 DNA reads TGTGCCAGCAGCGAAGCCCCGGGACAGGGGCAGAACGAGCAGTACTTC.

The J gene is TRBJ2-7, the V gene TRBV6-1; 7 nucleotides line up with TRBD1. Germline-derived CDR1 and CDR2 are MNHNS and SASEGT. The J segment lost 0 bases and the V segment lost 1 base, leaving 3 bases of the junction unmatched. This CDR3 has 15 residues. This CDR3 is CASSEGTGNSYEQYF. CDR3 DNA sequence: TGTGCCAGCAGTGAAGGGACAGGCAACTCCTACGAGCAGTACTTC.

This clone was seen once. J is TRBJ2-7 and V is TRBV29-1, with D possibly TRBD2 on 6 matching bases. The CDR3 runs to 14 residues. Germline CDR1 and CDR2: SQVTM and ANQGSEA. The V gene lost 3 bases and the J gene lost 5 bases, with 17 bases spanning the gap. CDR3 residues: CSVDGAGGLHEQYF. CDR3 nucleotides: TGCAGCGTTGACGGGGCAGGAGGGCTCCACGAGCAGTACTTC.

J is TRBJ1-1 and V is TRBV5-4; D possibly corresponds to TRBD1 (6 bases). Germline-derived CDR1 and CDR2 are SGHNT and YYREEE (reference sequence). CDR3 length: 15 residues. V was trimmed by 4 bases and J by 4 bases, leaving 17 bases between them. Written as DNA, the CDR3 is TGTGCCAGCAGCCCGAGACAGGTCCCGGGCACTGAAGCTTTCTTT. Protein sequence: CASSPRQVPGTEAFF.

This clone was detected only once. The chain joins TRBV5-1 to TRBJ1-4, with 9 bases aligning to TRBD1. V lost 3 bases and J lost 5; bases outside the gene matches: 2. This CDR3 has 14 amino acids. Germline values: CDR1 SGHRS, CDR2 YFSETQ. CDR3 protein: CASSSGTGNEKLFF. The CDR3 DNA follows: TGCGCCAGCAGCTCCGGGACAGGGAATGAAAAACTGTTTTTT.

This chain links TRBV19 with TRBJ1-3; no clear D. CDR3 length: 15 residues. Germline V gene lookup returns CDR1 LNHDA and CDR2 SQIVND (reference sequence). V was shortened by 3 bases and J by 4 bases, with 13 bases between the two germline ends. The CDR3: CASSIPGRRGNTIYF. The CDR3 DNA is TGTGCCAGTAGTATCCCGGGGAGGAGAGGAAACACCATATATTTT.

This clone was seen only once. The J gene is TRBJ1-5, the V gene TRBV19; 8 bases agree with TRBD1. The V gene's germline CDR1 is LNHDA and CDR2 SQIVND (reference sequence). This CDR3 has 14 amino acids. Trimming cost V 7 bases and J 3 bases; bases outside gene matches: 5. CDR3 protein: CASTPGGNNQPQHF. The CDR3 DNA follows: TGTGCCAGTACCCCAGGGGGCAACAATCAGCCCCAGCATTTT.

As DNA, the CDR3 is TGTGCCAGCAGCCGAACGAGGGGGCCGCTGAACACTGAAGCTTTCTTT. Its translation: CASSRTRGPLNTEAFF. The chain combines TRBV14 with TRBJ1-1, with 7 bases fitting TRBD1. The CDR3 is made up of 16 amino acids. V trimming: 4 bases; J trimming: 0 bases; junction bases outside the gene matches: 8. Germline V CDR1 and CDR2: SGHDN, FVKESK.

The V and J genes are TRBV6-6 and TRBJ2-5; maybe TRBD1 (5 bases). The germline V gene encodes CDR1 MNHNY and CDR2 SVGAGI (reference sequence). The length of the CDR3 is 13 residues. V was trimmed by 2 bases and J by 5 bases, leaving 9 bases between them. The CDR3 here is CASSYVQAETQYF. CDR3 coding DNA: TGTGCCAGCAGTTACGTACAGGCGGAGACCCAGTACTTC.

Regarding this clone: Other DNA sequences in the same sample also yield this CDR3. The V gene is TRBV9, the J gene TRBJ2-7, with TRBD1 matching 7 bases. Germline assignment: CDR1 SGDLS and CDR2 YYNGEE. The CDR3 length is 14 residues. The V segment lost 0 bases and the J segment 0 bases; nucleotides outside the gene matches: 0. The DNA for the CDR3 is TGTGCCAGCAGCGTAGGGGACAGCTCCTACGAGCAGTACTTC. The encoded protein is CASSVGDSSYEQYF.